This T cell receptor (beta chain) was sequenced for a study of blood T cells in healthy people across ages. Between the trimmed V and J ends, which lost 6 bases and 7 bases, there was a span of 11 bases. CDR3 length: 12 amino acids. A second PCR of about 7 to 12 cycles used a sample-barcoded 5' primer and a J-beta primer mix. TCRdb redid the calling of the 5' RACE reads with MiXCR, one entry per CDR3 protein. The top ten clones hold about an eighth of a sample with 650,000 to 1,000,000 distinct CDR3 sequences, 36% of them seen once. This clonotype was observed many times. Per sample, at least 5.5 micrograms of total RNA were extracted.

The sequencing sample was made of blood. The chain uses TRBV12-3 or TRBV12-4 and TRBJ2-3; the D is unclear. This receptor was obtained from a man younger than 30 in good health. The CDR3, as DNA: TGTGCCAGCAGCCCCGTCGGAAATACGCAGTATTTT. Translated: CASSPVGNTQYF.